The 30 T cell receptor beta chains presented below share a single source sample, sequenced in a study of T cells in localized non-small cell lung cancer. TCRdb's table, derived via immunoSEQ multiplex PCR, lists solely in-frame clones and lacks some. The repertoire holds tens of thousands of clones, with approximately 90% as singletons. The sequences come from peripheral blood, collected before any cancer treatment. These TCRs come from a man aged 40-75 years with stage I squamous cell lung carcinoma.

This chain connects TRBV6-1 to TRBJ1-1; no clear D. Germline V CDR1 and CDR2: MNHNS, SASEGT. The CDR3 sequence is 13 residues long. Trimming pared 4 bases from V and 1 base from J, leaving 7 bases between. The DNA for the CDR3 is TGTGCCAGCAGTGGACAACGGAACACTGAAGCTTTCTTT. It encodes CASSGQRNTEAFF.

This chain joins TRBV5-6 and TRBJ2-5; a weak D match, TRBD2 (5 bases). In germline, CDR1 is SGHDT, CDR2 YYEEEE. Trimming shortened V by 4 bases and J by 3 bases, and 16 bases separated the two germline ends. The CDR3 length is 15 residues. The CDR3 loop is CASSSLSRGKETQYF. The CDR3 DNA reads TGTGCCAGCAGCAGCTTAAGTCGAGGGAAAGAGACCCAGTACTTC.

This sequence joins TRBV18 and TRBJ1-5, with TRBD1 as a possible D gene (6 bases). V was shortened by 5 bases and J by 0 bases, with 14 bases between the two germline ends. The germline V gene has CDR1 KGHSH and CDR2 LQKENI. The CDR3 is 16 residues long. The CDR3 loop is CASSGPGGHSNQPQHF. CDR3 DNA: TGTGCCAGCTCAGGGCCTGGGGGCCATAGCAATCAGCCCCAGCATTTT.

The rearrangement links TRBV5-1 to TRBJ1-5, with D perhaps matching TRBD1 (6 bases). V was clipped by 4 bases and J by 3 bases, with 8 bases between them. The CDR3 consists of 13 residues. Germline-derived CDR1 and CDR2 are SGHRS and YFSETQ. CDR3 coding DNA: TGCGCCAGCAGCAGGGACATCAATCAGCCCCAGCATTTT. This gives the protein CASSRDINQPQHF.

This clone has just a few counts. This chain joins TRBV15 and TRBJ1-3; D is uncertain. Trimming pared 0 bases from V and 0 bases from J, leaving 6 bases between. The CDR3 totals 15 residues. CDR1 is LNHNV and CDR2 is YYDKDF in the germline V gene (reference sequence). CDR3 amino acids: CATSRDWSSGNTIYF. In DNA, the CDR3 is TGTGCCACCAGCAGAGACTGGAGCTCTGGAAACACCATATATTTT.

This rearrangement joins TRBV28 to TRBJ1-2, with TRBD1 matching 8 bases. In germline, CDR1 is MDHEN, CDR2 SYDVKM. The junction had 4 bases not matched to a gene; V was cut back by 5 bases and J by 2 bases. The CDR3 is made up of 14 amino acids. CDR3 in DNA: TGTGCCAGCAGTGGACAGGGAGGAAACTATGGCTACACCTTC. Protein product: CASSGQGGNYGYTF.

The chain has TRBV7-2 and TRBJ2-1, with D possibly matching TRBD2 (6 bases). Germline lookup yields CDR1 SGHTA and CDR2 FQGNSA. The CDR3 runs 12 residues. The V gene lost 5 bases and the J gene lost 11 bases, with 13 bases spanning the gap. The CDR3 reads CASSPAGRQQFF. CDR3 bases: TGTGCCAGCAGCCCAGCGGGCCGTCAGCAGTTCTTC.

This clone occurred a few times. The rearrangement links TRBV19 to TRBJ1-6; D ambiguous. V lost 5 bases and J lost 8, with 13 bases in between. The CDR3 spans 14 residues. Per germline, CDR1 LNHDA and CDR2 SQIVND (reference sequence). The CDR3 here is CASSPGSTDSPLHF. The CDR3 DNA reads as TGTGCCAGTAGTCCCGGGAGTACAGATTCACCCCTCCACTTT.

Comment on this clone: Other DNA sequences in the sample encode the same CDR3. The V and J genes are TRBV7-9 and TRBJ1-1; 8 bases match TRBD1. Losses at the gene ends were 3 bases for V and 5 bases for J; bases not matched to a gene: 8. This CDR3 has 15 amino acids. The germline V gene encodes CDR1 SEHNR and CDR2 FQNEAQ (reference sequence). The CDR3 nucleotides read TGTGCCAGCAGCTTTCTTCTTACAGGGGGAACTGAAGCTTTCTTT. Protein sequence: CASSFLLTGGTEAFF.

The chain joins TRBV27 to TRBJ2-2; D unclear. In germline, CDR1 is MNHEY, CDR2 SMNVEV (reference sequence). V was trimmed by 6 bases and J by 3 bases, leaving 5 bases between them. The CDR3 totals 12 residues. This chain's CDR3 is CASRVHTGELFF. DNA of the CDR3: TGTGCCAGCAGGGTACACACCGGGGAGCTGTTTTTT.

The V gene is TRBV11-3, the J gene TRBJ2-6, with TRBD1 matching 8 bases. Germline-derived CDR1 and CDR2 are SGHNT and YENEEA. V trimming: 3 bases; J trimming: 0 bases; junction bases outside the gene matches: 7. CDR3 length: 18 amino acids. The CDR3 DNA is TGTGCCAGCAGCTTGTCCCGGGACAGGAGCTCTGGGGCCAACGTCCTGACTTTC. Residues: CASSLSRDRSSGANVLTF.

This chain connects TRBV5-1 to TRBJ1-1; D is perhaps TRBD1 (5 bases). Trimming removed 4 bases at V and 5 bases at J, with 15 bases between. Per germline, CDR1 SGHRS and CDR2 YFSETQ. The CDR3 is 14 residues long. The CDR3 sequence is CASSPVGEATEAFF. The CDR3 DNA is TGCGCCAGCAGCCCTGTAGGGGAGGCTACTGAAGCTTTCTTT.

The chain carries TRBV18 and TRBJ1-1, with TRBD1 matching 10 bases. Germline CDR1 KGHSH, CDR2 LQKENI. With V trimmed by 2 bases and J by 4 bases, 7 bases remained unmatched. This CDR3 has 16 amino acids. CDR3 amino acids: CASSPIRGQGTTEAFF. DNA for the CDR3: TGTGCCAGCTCACCAATACGGGGACAGGGGACCACTGAAGCTTTCTTT.

DNA of the CDR3: TGTGCCAGTAGTATAGGCTATTCCCCCAGGGGAGGCGAAAAACTGTTTTTT. It translates to CASSIGYSPRGGEKLFF. This sequence joins TRBV19 and TRBJ1-4, with TRBD1 as a possible D gene (6 bases). The CDR3 length is 17 residues. Trimming left V 1 base short and J 8 bases short, with 20 bases between. CDR1 is LNHDA, CDR2 SQIVND, per germline (reference sequence).

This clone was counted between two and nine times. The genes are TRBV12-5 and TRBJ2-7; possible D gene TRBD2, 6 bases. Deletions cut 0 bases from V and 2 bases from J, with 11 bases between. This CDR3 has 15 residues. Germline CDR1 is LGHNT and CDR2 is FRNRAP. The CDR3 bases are TGTGCTAGTGGTTTGGTTGTCGGGGGACCCTACGAGCAGTACTTC. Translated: CASGLVVGGPYEQYF.

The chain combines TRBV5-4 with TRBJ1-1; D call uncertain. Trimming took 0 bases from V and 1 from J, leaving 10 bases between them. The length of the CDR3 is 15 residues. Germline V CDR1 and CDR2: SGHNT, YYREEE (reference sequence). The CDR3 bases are TGTGCCAGCAGCTTGGAAAGGGCGTCGAACACTGAAGCTTTCTTT. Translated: CASSLERASNTEAFF.

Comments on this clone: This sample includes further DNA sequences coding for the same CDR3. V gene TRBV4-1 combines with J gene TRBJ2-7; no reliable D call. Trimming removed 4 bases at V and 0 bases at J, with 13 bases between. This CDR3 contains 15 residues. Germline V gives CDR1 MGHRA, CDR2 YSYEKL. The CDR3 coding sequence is TGCGCCAGCAGCCCCCCGGGTAGGAGCTCCTACGAGCAGTACTTC. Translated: CASSPPGRSSYEQYF.

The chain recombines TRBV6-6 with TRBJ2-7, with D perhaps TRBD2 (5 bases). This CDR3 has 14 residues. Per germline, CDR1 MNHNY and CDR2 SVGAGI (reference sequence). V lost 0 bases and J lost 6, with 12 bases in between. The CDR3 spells CASSYSDRGGEQYF. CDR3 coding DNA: TGTGCCAGCAGTTACTCGGATCGGGGTGGCGAGCAGTACTTC.

CDR3 DNA: TGTGCCAGCAGCCCGAGGGAGAAACCGAACACTGAAGCTTTCTTT. This gives the protein CASSPREKPNTEAFF. The J gene is TRBJ1-1, the V gene TRBV27; D is unresolved. Germline CDR1 reads MNHEY; CDR2 reads SMNVEV (reference sequence). The CDR3 consists of 15 residues. V was clipped by 6 bases and J by 1 base, with 15 bases between them.

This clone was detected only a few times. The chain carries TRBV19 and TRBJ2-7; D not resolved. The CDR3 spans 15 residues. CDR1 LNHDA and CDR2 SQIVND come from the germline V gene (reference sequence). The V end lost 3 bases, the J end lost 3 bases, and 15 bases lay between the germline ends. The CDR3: CASSIGDKRYYEQYF. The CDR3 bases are TGTGCCAGTAGTATTGGCGACAAACGCTACTACGAGCAGTACTTC. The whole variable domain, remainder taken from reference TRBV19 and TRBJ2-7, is DGGITQSPKYLFRKEGQNVTLSCEQNLNHDAMYWYRQDPGQGLRLIYYSQIVNDFQKGDIAEGYSVSREKKESFPLTVTSAQKNPTAFYLCASSIGDKRYYEQYFGPGTRLTVT.

CDR3: CASSYGQGNNSPLHF. CDR3 nucleotide sequence: TGTGCCAGCAGCTATGGACAGGGAAATAATTCACCCCTCCACTTT. This chain uses TRBV5-5 with TRBJ1-6, with 8 bases lining up with TRBD1. Germline V gene lookup returns CDR1 SGHKS and CDR2 YYEKEE (reference sequence). Trimming took 3 bases from V and 5 from J; bases not matched to a gene: 4. The CDR3 loop spans 15 amino acids.

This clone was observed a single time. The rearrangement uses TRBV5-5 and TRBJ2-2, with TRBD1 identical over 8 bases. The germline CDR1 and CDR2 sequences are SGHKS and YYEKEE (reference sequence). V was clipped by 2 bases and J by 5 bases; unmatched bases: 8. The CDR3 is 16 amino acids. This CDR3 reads CASSFLPGGRTGELFF. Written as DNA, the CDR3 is TGTGCCAGCAGCTTCCTCCCAGGGGGCCGAACCGGGGAGCTGTTTTTT.

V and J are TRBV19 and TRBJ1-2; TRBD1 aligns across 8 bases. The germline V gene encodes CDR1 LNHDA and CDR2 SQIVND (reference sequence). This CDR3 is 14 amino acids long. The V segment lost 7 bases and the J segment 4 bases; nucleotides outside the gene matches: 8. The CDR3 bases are TGTGCCAGTACCTTGACAGGGGTGGCCTATGGCTACACCTTC. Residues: CASTLTGVAYGYTF.

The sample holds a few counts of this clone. In DNA form, the CDR3 reads TGTGCCAGCAGAGCCGGACAGGGAGGAGGGTATAGCAATCAGCCCCAGCATTTT. This codes for CASRAGQGGGYSNQPQHF. This rearrangement joins TRBV2 to TRBJ1-5, with 8 bases fitting TRBD1. This CDR3 has 18 amino acids. V was clipped by 6 bases and J by 0 bases; unmatched bases: 13. From germline, CDR1 is SNHLY and CDR2 FYNNEI.

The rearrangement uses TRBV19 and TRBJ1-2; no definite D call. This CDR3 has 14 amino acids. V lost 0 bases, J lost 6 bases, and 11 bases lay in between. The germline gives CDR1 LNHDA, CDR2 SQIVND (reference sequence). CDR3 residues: CASSIDSQSHGYTF. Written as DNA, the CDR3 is TGTGCCAGTAGTATAGATTCGCAGTCCCATGGCTACACCTTC.

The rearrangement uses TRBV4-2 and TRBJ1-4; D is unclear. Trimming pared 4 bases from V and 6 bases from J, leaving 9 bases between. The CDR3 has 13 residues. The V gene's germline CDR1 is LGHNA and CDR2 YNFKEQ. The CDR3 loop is CASSPLWDEKLFF. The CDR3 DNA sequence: TGTGCCAGCAGCCCGCTCTGGGATGAAAAACTGTTTTTT.

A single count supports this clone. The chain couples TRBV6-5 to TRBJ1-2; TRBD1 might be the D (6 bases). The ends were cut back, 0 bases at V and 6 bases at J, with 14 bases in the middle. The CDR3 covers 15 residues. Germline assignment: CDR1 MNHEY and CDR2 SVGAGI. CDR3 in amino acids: CASSYSTGAWDGYTF. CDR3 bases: TGTGCCAGCAGTTACTCGACAGGAGCTTGGGATGGCTACACCTTC.

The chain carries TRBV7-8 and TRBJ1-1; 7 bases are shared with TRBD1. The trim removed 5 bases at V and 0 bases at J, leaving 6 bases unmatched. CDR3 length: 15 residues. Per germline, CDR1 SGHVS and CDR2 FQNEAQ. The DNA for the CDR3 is TGTGCCAGCAGCGGACAGGCGAACATGAACACTGAAGCTTTCTTT. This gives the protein CASSGQANMNTEAFF.

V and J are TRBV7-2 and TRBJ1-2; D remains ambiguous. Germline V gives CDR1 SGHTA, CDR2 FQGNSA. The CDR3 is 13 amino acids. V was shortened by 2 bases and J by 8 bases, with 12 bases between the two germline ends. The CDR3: CASSLSVGRGYTF. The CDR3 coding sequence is TGTGCCAGCAGCTTATCGGTAGGGAGAGGCTACACCTTC.

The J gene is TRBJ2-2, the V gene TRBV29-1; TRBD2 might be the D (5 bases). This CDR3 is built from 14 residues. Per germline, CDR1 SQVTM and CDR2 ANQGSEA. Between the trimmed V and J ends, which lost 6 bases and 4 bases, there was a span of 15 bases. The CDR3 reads CSVSPRVATGELFF. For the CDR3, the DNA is TGCAGCGTGTCCCCGAGGGTCGCCACCGGGGAGCTGTTTTTT.